What follows are 5 T cell receptor beta chains derived from one specimen sequenced in a study of CD8 T cells in Susac syndrome (dated by TCRdb to about 2019). Receptor libraries were prepared by the immunoSEQ multiplex PCR assay. RNA was extracted using the RNeasy kit, and roughly 0.5 to 1 microgram was reverse transcribed with random hexamers. TCRdb trimmed public reads at Q25 via fastp, called clones via MiXCR and kept in-frame beta chains. Rows matching on CDR3 protein sequence are summarized as one entry with the most common DNA and genes. The sample table contains tens of thousands of distinct CDR3 sequences; only one count was recorded for about 94% of them. The top ten constitute approximately 0.5% of the sample. The specimen sequenced was CD8+ T cells from PBMCs. The receptors derive from a human donor with Susac syndrome.

This clonotype has just a few counts. J is TRBJ1-5 and V is TRBV6-1, with no clear D. This CDR3 is 10 amino acids long. Trimming removed 3 bases at V and 11 bases at J, with 5 bases between. From germline, CDR1 is MNHNS and CDR2 SASEGT. CDR3 region: CASSDSSQHF. The DNA of the CDR3 is TGTGCCAGCAGTGACAGCTCCCAGCATTTT.

The rearrangement links TRBV20-1 to TRBJ1-1, with TRBD1 identical over 7 bases. The ends lost 3 bases at V and 1 base at J; junction bases unmatched: 11. The CDR3 has 16 residues. From germline, CDR1 is DFQATT and CDR2 SNEGSKA (reference sequence). CDR3: CSASYQTGQPNTEAFF. The DNA for the CDR3 is TGCAGTGCTAGTTACCAAACGGGACAGCCGAACACTGAAGCTTTCTTT.

V and J are TRBV2 and TRBJ2-7; D remains unclear. There are 14 residues in the CDR3. V was clipped by 6 bases and J by 1 base, with 13 bases between them. The germline V gene has CDR1 SNHLY and CDR2 FYNNEI. The CDR3 region has the DNA TGTGCCAGCAGGACGTTCGACCTTTCCTACGAGCAGTACTTC. This translates into CASRTFDLSYEQYF.

V and J are TRBV7-9 and TRBJ2-3; TRBD2 agrees at 7 bases. The length of the CDR3 is 13 residues. The V gene's germline CDR1 is SEHNR and CDR2 FQNEAQ (reference sequence). V shed 8 bases and J 0 bases; nucleotides not matched to a gene: 2. This CDR3 reads CASLGGSTDTQYF. For the CDR3, the DNA is TGTGCCAGCTTGGGGGGGAGCACAGATACGCAGTATTTT.

The chain couples TRBV4-3 to TRBJ2-1, with D unclear. Germline V gene data show CDR1 as LGHNA and CDR2 as YSLEER. The CDR3 has 13 amino acids. With 1 base removed from V and 6 bases from J, the gap between germline ends came to 7 bases. CDR3 DNA: TGCGCCAGCAGCCAAGTCAGGTCCAATGAGCAGTTCTTC. This gives the protein CASSQVRSNEQFF.